Detailed here is one T cell receptor beta chain. No antigen is known for it. Only in-frame clones appear in the TCRdb table, and some are missing; sequencing was by immunoSEQ multiplex PCR. Seen here are tens of thousands of clones, around 90% observed once, and the top ten hold about a sixth. Systemic immunosuppression or autoimmune disease history was grounds to exclude patients. These data originate in a study of OX40 agonist ivuxolimab in advanced cancers. Study-wide background: Participants, around 80% male, averaged approximately 65 years of age, ranging from roughly 23 to 90. Study-level points and caveats: Averaging showed that CD8+ T cells had more expanded clones than CD4+ did. Clonal expansion among partial responders at 0.1-3.0 mg/kg ranked near the lowest.

V lost 3 bases, J lost 2 bases, and 5 bases stayed unmatched. Germline values: CDR1 SGHRS, CDR2 YFSETQ. The CDR3 runs 15 residues. This TCR was recovered from an adult with an advanced solid tumor such as melanoma, head and neck, liver or kidney cancer. The rearrangement links TRBV5-1 to TRBJ1-5, with 7 bases fitting TRBD1. Sequencing used CD4+ or CD8+ T cells sorted from blood, obtained in a trial of the OX40 agonist ivuxolimab. The CDR3 nucleotides are TGCGCCAGCAGCTCCGAGGGGGCTGGCAATCAGCCCCAGCATTTT. As protein: CASSSEGAGNQPQHF.